The present TCR beta chain was sequenced within a study of blood T cell repertoires in COVID-19. About the study: Whether acute or convalescent, the COVID-19 samples came from the United States, Italy and Spain. The analysed material was cDNA or gDNA that came from T cells, B-cell-depleted T cells, or PBMCs.

Germline V gives CDR1 MNHEY, CDR2 SVGAGI. The V and J ends lost 2 bases and 5 bases, in that order; junction bases with no gene match: 2. CDR3 length: 14 residues. Method: immunoSEQ multiplex PCR; TCRdb's copy keeps in-frame clones and lacks some. The repertoire holds about 180,000 clones, with 60% to 80% as singletons. Participants' own reports of clinical history determined their cohort assignment. This sequence was found in a man in his sixties who had been exposed to COVID-19. The chain is built from TRBV6-5 and TRBJ2-7; the match to TRBD2 covers 11 bases. Sequenced sample: PBMCs or T cells enriched from blood (not recorded which). CDR3 DNA sequence: TGTGCCAGCAGTTACGTGACTAGCGGGAACGAGCAGTACTTC. Translation: CASSYVTSGNEQYF.